Following are 19 T cell receptor beta chains from one sample sequenced in a study of siplizumab effects on memory and regulatory T cells (dated by TCRdb to between 2017 and 2020). The method behind the library was the immunoSEQ multiplex PCR assay. This is the immuneACCESS table as TCRdb keeps it, with only in-frame sequences that have V and J called. A part of the clones is gone; compared with another copy, unresolved V genes explain less than half, and the rest is unexplained. This sample has over 100,000 clones in its table, and around 93% of those were observed once. Approximately 0.17% of the sample belongs to the ten largest clones. The sample was non-Treg CD4+ T cells sorted from blood. The label giving this sample's cell subset or site can be read as: FACS-sorted unstimulated CD4+ non-regulatory T cells. The receptors originated from a human donor in good health.

This clone has a handful of counts. The CDR3 bases are TGTGCCAGCAGCCGGGACAGCTCCTACGAGCAGTACTTC. This translates into CASSRDSSYEQYF. The V call is TRBV28, the J call TRBJ2-7; 7 nucleotides align to TRBD1. V lost 6 bases and J lost 0; bases outside the gene matches: 2. The CDR3 is made up of 13 amino acids. Germline V CDR1 and CDR2: MDHEN, SYDVKM. Looking up the rest from reference TRBV28 and TRBJ2-7 gives the full variable domain: DVKVTQSSRYLVKRTGEKVFLECVQDMDHENMFWYRQDPGLGLRLIYFSYDVKMKEKGDIPEGYSVSREKKERFSLILESASTNQTSMYLCASSRDSSYEQYFGPGTRLTVT.

The V gene is TRBV6-7, the J gene TRBJ1-2, with TRBD1 matching 9 bases. TRBV6-7 is an open reading frame, and its role is uncertain. This CDR3 has 13 amino acids. V shed 6 bases and J 6 bases; nucleotides not matched to a gene: 5. The CDR3 coding sequence is TGTGCCAGCAGCCGGGACAGGGTTCATGGCTACACCTTC. It specifies CASSRDRVHGYTF.

The chain couples TRBV6-5 to TRBJ1-2; TRBD1 is a possible D gene (6 bases). The V end was cut by 6 bases, the J end by 6 bases, with 14 bases between. Germline CDR1 and CDR2: MNHEY and SVGAGI. The CDR3 has 13 residues. CDR3 loop: CASRSGGAHGYTF. The CDR3 DNA follows: TGTGCCAGCAGGAGCGGGGGGGCGCATGGCTACACCTTC.

The rearrangement uses TRBV12-5 and TRBJ2-1; possible D gene TRBD1, 6 bases. This CDR3 is 15 amino acids long. Between the trimmed V and J ends, which lost 5 bases and 3 bases, there was a span of 14 bases. The germline V gene encodes CDR1 LGHNT and CDR2 FRNRAP. The CDR3, as DNA: TGTGCTAGTGGTGACCCAGGGGCCTTCTACAATGAGCAGTTCTTC. This encodes CASGDPGAFYNEQFF.

This clone was counted between two and nine times. The genes are TRBV30 and TRBJ1-1, with 10 bases identical to TRBD1. Unmatched junction bases numbered 3, after V lost 7 bases and J lost 4 bases. Germline V gene sequence: CDR1 GTSNPN, CDR2 SVGIG (reference sequence). The CDR3 is 12 residues long. In nucleotides, the CDR3 is TGTGCCTTGGACAGGGGGTCCACTGAAGCTTTCTTT. This translates into CALDRGSTEAFF.

As regards this clone: The junction does not match germline at one end; this may be a read error. The chain links TRBV7-3 to TRBJ2-5; D call uncertain. CDR1 is SGHTA and CDR2 is FQGTGA in the germline V gene. CDR3 size: 8 residues. CDR3 loop: CASSLHNF. CDR3 nucleotides: TGTGCCAGCAGCCTACACAACTTC.

This rearrangement joins TRBV5-1 to TRBJ1-1, with a possible D match to TRBD1 (6 bases). CDR1 is SGHRS and CDR2 is YFSETQ in the germline V gene. Trimming took 3 bases from V and 4 from J, leaving 16 bases between them. The CDR3 runs to 15 residues. CDR3 in DNA: TGCGCCAGCAGCTCGCGGTGGGGGGCGAGCACTGAAGCTTTCTTT. This sequence encodes CASSSRWGASTEAFF.

The gene calls are TRBV7-3 and TRBJ1-1; D might be TRBD1 (5 bases). V was cut by 6 bases and J by 2 bases, with 13 bases left in between. The CDR3 contains 14 residues. The germline CDR1 and CDR2 sequences are SGHTA and FQGTGA. The CDR3 region has the DNA TGTGCCAGCAGTTTGGGACCGGGAAACACTGAAGCTTTCTTT. Translated, it gives CASSLGPGNTEAFF. Combining the CDR3 with reference TRBV7-3 and TRBJ1-1 gives the whole variable domain GAGVSQTPSNKVTEKGKYVELRCDPISGHTALYWYRQSLGQGPEFLIYFQGTGAADDSGLPNDRFFAVRPEGSVSTLKIQRTERGDSAVYLCASSLGPGNTEAFFGQGTRLTVV.

V is TRBV7-9 and J is TRBJ2-3; 8 positions agree with TRBD2. Germline assignment: CDR1 SEHNR and CDR2 FQNEAQ (reference sequence). The CDR3 spans 16 residues. The V and J ends lost 8 bases and 2 bases, in that order; junction bases with no gene match: 12. The CDR3 sequence: CASCHFGGGHTDTQYF. The CDR3 coding sequence is TGTGCCAGCTGTCATTTTGGCGGGGGGCACACAGATACGCAGTATTTT.

V gene TRBV20-1 combines with J gene TRBJ2-7, with a tentative D call TRBD2 (6 bases). This CDR3 is 11 amino acids long. Trimming removed 6 bases at V and 7 bases at J, with 13 bases between. Germline loops: CDR1 DFQATT, CDR2 SNEGSKA (reference sequence). The CDR3 DNA follows: TGCAGTGCCAGGCGGGGAAGGGAGCAGTACTTC. It translates to CSARRGREQYF.

The rearrangement joins TRBV19 to TRBJ1-1; D gene unclear. The germline V gene has CDR1 LNHDA and CDR2 SQIVND (reference sequence). The CDR3 has 11 residues. V lost 8 bases, J lost 4 bases, and 8 bases lay in between. The CDR3 here is CASWSLTEAFF. DNA of the CDR3: TGTGCCAGTTGGAGCCTCACTGAAGCTTTCTTT.

This chain connects TRBV11-2 to TRBJ1-5, with no clear D. CDR3 length: 12 amino acids. From germline, CDR1 is SGHAT and CDR2 FQNNGV. V shed 1 base and J shed 4 bases, with 2 bases lying between them. CDR3 loop: CASSLGNQPQHF. The CDR3 DNA follows: TGTGCCAGCAGCTTAGGGAATCAGCCCCAGCATTTT. The full variable domain, completed using reference TRBV11-2 and TRBJ1-5, is EAGVAQSPRYKIIEKRQSVAFWCNPISGHATLYWYQQILGQGPKLLIQFQNNGVVDDSQLPKDRFSAERLKGVDSTLKIQPAKLEDSAVYLCASSLGNQPQHFGDGTRLSIL.

The rearrangement uses TRBV7-2 and TRBJ1-3; 7 positions agree with TRBD1. V shed 6 bases, J shed 0 bases, and the junction held 8 bases outside the gene matches. This CDR3 comprises 16 residues. Per the germline V gene, CDR1 is SGHTA and CDR2 is FQGNSA. The CDR3 DNA reads TGTGCCAGCAGGGATACCGGGACAGCCTCTGGAAACACCATATATTTT. As protein: CASRDTGTASGNTIYF.

This clone was seen a single time. In DNA form, the CDR3 reads TGTGCCTGGGCGGACAGGGTTTCCTATGGCTACACCTTC. As protein: CAWADRVSYGYTF. V is TRBV30 and J is TRBJ1-2; 8 bases line up with TRBD1. This CDR3 comprises 13 residues. J lost 4 bases, V lost 5 bases, and 6 bases had no gene match. From germline, CDR1 is GTSNPN and CDR2 SVGIG (reference sequence).

V usage is TRBV2 and J usage is TRBJ2-1; D is uncertain. V was shortened by 6 bases and J by 10 bases, with 10 bases between the two germline ends. CDR1 and CDR2 (germline): SNHLY, FYNNEI. The CDR3 is made up of 11 amino acids. CDR3 bases: TGTGCCAGCAGGGACGTAGGGGAGCAGTTCTTC. Translating it yields CASRDVGEQFF.

This chain connects TRBV9 to TRBJ1-2, with a weak D call TRBD1 (6 bases). This CDR3 is built from 13 residues. The V gene's germline CDR1 is SGDLS and CDR2 YYNGEE. The V and J ends lost 4 bases and 7 bases respectively, with 14 bases between them. The CDR3 here is CASSPTGSSGYTF. CDR3 DNA sequence: TGTGCCAGCAGCCCTACAGGGAGCTCTGGCTACACCTTC.

The chain links TRBV6-1 to TRBJ2-6; no firm D call. Germline assignment: CDR1 MNHNS and CDR2 SASEGT. V lost 0 bases and J 2 bases, leaving 5 bases between the germline ends. There are 15 residues in the CDR3. In DNA form, the CDR3 reads TGTGCCAGCAGTGAAGCAGGCACTGGGGCCAACGTCCTGACTTTC. This translates into CASSEAGTGANVLTF.

The chain employs TRBV12-5 and TRBJ2-5; 9 bases map to TRBD1. Trimming cost V 9 bases and J 4 bases; bases outside gene matches: 12. The CDR3 extends over 15 amino acids. Germline CDR1 and CDR2: LGHNT and FRNRAP. CDR3 sequence (DNA): TGTGCTAGCAGCCAACAGGGGGCGCGTGGAGAGACCCAGTACTTC. This sequence encodes CASSQQGARGETQYF.

This rearrangement joins TRBV28 to TRBJ1-5; no reliable D call. Germline loops: CDR1 MDHEN, CDR2 SYDVKM. The CDR3 spans 13 residues. Between the trimmed V and J ends, which lost 10 bases and 4 bases, there was a span of 14 bases. CDR3 region: CAISSSRNQPQHF. The CDR3 DNA is TGTGCCATCTCTTCCTCTAGGAATCAGCCCCAGCATTTT.